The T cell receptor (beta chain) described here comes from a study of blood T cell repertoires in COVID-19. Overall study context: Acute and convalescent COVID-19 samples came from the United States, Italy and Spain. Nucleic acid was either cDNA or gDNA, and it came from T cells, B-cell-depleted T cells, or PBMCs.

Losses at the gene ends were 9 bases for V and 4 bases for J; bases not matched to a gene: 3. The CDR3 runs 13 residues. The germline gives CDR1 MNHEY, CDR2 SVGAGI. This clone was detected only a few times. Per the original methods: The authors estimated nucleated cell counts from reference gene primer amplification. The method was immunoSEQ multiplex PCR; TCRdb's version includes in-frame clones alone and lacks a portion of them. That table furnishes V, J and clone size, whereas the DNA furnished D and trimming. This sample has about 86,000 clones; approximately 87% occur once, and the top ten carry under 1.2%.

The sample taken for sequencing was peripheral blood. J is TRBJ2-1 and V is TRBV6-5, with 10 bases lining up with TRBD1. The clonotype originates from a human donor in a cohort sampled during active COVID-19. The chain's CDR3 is CASTGQGYNEQFF. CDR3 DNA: TGTGCCAGTACGGGACAGGGGTACAATGAGCAGTTCTTC.